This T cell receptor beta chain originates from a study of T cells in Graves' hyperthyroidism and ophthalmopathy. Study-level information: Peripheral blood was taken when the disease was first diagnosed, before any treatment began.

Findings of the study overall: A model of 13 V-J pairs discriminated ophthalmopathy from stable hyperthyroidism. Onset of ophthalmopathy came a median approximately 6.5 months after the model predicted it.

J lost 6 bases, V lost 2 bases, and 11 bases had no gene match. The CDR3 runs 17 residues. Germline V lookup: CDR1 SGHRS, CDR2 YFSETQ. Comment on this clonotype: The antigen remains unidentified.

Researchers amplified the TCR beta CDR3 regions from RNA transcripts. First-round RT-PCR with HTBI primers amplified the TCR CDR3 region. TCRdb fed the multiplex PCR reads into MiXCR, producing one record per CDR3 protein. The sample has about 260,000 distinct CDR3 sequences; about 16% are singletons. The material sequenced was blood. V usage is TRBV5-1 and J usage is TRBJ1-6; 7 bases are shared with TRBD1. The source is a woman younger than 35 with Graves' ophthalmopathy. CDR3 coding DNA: TGCGCCAGCAGCTTAGGAACAGGGGCAGAGAGTAATTCACCCCTCCACTTT. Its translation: CASSLGTGAESNSPLHF.